This record looks at one TCR beta chain sequence and its context. CDR3 size: 14 residues. V was trimmed by 3 bases and J by 2 bases, leaving 9 bases between them. CDR1 and CDR2 (germline): MRHNA, SNTAGT. The protocol was immunoSEQ multiplex PCR, while the TCRdb copy is restricted to in-frame clones and leaves out a portion. In the table there are roughly 120,000 clones, 91% of which are singletons. The data originate from a study of control samples from healthy donors and cancer patients. The rearrangement joins TRBV6-4 to TRBJ2-3; no reliable D call. Sequences were obtained from blood. This TCR derives from a young woman in good health. CDR3 sequence (DNA): TGTGCCAGCAGTGAACAGACCCACACAGATACGCAGTATTTT. Translating it yields CASSEQTHTDTQYF.